This T cell receptor beta chain was sequenced during a study of cytomegalovirus exposure and HLA in healthy donors. Comment on this clone: One end of the junction varies from germline; a read error may be responsible.

This CDR3 has 12 residues. Germline V gene data show CDR1 as SEHNR and CDR2 as FQNEAQ (reference sequence). The study ran its PCR with 60 Vbeta and 13 Jbeta primers. Clones were sequenced by immunoSEQ multiplex PCR, and TCRdb holds only the in-frame ones, with some missing. The sample yields about 110,000 clones, about 80% seen once. Source material: PBMCs. This receptor was obtained from an older woman in good health and CMV-seropositive. This sequence joins TRBV7-9 and TRBJ2-7; weak D call: TRBD1 (5 bases). CDR3 amino acids: CSSSPQGYEQYF. The CDR3 bases are TGTTCCAGCAGCCCTCAGGGTTACGAGCAGTACTTC. Looking up the rest from reference TRBV7-9 and TRBJ2-7 gives the full variable domain: DTGVSQNPRHKITKRGQNVTFRCDPISEHNRLYWYRQTLGQGPEFLTYFQNEAQLEKSRLLSDRFSAERPKGSFSTLEIQRTEQGDSAMYLCSSSPQGYEQYFGPGTRLTVT.